This T cell receptor beta chain was retrieved from a study of graft-versus-host responses after intestinal transplantation (dated by TCRdb to the early 2020s). About the investigation overall: The transplants that recipients got were multivisceral, liver-intestinal, or isolated intestinal. Rather than going through the commercial service, samples from three later patients were sequenced in-house on an Illumina MiSeq and processed with MiXCR. All recipients received anti-thymocyte globulin induction followed by maintenance tacrolimus and steroids for roughly three years. Alloreactive clones were identified by sequencing pre-transplant mixed lymphocyte reaction products and comparing them with unstimulated pre-transplant donor and recipient T cells. Graft-versus-host and host-versus-graft alloreactive T cell clones were tracked in the graft, circulation and bone marrow after intestinal transplantation using bulk TCR-beta CDR3 sequencing. The cohort enrolled 24 intestinal transplant recipients, one of whom was a retransplant, and a few patients without pretransplant specimens were excluded. Donor T cell macrochimerism was defined as a peak of at least 4% donor T cells among recipient peripheral blood mononuclear cells.

Libraries were made using the immunoSEQ multiplex PCR assay. Adaptive Biotechnologies carried out high-throughput TCR-beta CDR3 sequencing of genomic DNA for most patients. Per the source publication's procedure: TCR sequencing data were retrieved from Adaptive's ImmunoSEQ software for about 17 patients, whereas a few other patients were processed with MiXCR and VDJtools. Because the origin of CDR3 nucleotide sequences shared between donor and recipient could not be assigned, those sequences were removed. Alloreactive clones required at least 2-fold expansion over unstimulated cells and minimum CFSE-low frequency of 0.002% (template counts) or 0.001% (read counts). A clone was considered mappable if detected in the sequenced pre-transplant spleen, lymph node, or MLR CFSE-low populations of the donor or recipient. The cumulative frequency of alloreactive clones was calculated as a percentage of all sequences, weighted by copy number. This immuneACCESS table, as held by TCRdb, lists in-frame sequences with V and J called but not all clones. Of the missing ones, under half trace to an unresolved V gene in checked studies; the others have no known cause. D and trimming come from the DNA, and the V and J calls and clone size come from that table. Recorded for this sample are tens of thousands of clones; 90% to 95% of them occurred a single time. The ten biggest clones cover 2.5% to 3% of the sample.

To note about this clone: Its antigen is not yet known. No base qualities exist here, and no much larger clone lies one base off it.

In the first month after transplant, blood samples were collected up to 4 times, and after that at least monthly when available. Here is what the overall study found, with its caveats: Early after transplant, peak levels of circulating GvH clones were associated with declines in HvG clones. GvH clones were found in recipient bone marrow, and some of the GvH clones appeared earlier in ileal mucosa or blood, which is consistent with an intestinal mucosal origin. In patients with donor T cell macrochimerism, the allografts had high GvH to HvG T cell clonal ratios. Conclusions were limited by the relatively low number and heterogeneity of intestinal transplant patients.

The sequences come from PBMCs, collected approximately 120 days after intestinal transplantation. The sequence was collected from a human patient who received an intestinal transplant, so some T cells may come from the graft donor.

The nucleotide sequence is given as TGTGCCAGCAGTTTAGGGCGGGGGCCTTACAATGAGCAGTTCTTC. Its protein is CASSLGRGPYNEQFF. The chain employs TRBV28 and TRBJ2-1; TRBD2 is a weak D gene call, 7 bases matching. Its CDR3 holds 15 amino acids, cysteine through phenylalanine. Only the CDR3 portion is preserved as DNA: 45 bases, with reading frame beginning at the first base. Looking up the germline V gene yields CDR1 MDHEN and CDR2 SYDVKM. V and J are truncated by 2 bases and 4 bases respectively, leaving an intervening sequence of 12 bases.